One sample yielded the 10 T cell receptor beta chains listed below, sequenced in a study of control samples from healthy donors and cancer patients. Generated by immunoSEQ multiplex PCR, the TCRdb table keeps only in-frame clones and is missing some. The sample has tens of thousands of clones; 65% to 85% are singletons. Sequenced input: blood. These receptors were obtained from a man aged 60 to 69 in good health.

The rearrangement uses TRBV9 and TRBJ2-5; either TRBD1 or TRBD2 may fit D (6 bases each). Germline V lookup: CDR1 SGDLS, CDR2 YYNGEE. CDR3 size: 13 residues. Trimming left V 2 bases short and J 5 bases short, with 10 bases between. CDR3 region: CASSVGGDETQYF. For the CDR3, the DNA is TGTGCCAGCAGCGTGGGGGGCGATGAGACCCAGTACTTC.

This chain uses TRBV6-1 with TRBJ1-2; D is undetermined. CDR1 and CDR2 (germline): MNHNS, SASEGT. This CDR3 spans 11 amino acids. The V and J ends lost 3 bases and 4 bases respectively, with 3 bases between them. The CDR3 nucleotides read TGTGCCAGCAGTGATTTCTATGGCTACACCTTC. Translation: CASSDFYGYTF.

The rearrangement uses TRBV13 and TRBJ2-3; 9 bases agree with TRBD2. Germline V lookup: CDR1 PRHDT, CDR2 FYEKMQ (reference sequence). CDR3 length equals 14 residues. Trimming took 6 bases from V and 4 from J; bases not matched to a gene: 5. The CDR3 region has the DNA TGTGCCAGCAGGGATAGCGGGAGTGCAGATACGCAGTATTTT. Translated, it gives CASRDSGSADTQYF. Based on the CDR3 plus reference TRBV13 and TRBJ2-3, the full variable domain is AAGVIQSPRHLIKEKRETATLKCYPIPRHDTVYWYQQGPGQDPQFLISFYEKMQSDKGSIPDRFSAQQFSDYHSELNMSSLELGDSALYFCASRDSGSADTQYFGPGTRLTVL.

The V and J genes are TRBV5-1 and TRBJ2-5; D is possibly TRBD2 (5 bases). Germline V gene data show CDR1 as SGHRS and CDR2 as YFSETQ. The CDR3 is made up of 13 amino acids. V lost 5 bases and J 2 bases, leaving 10 bases between the germline ends. CDR3 nucleotide sequence: TGCGCCAGCAGTAACGGGATGCAAGAGACCCAGTACTTC. Translated: CASSNGMQETQYF.

The chain employs TRBV6-5 and TRBJ1-2; perhaps TRBD1 as D (5 bases). Germline values: CDR1 MNHEY, CDR2 SVGAGI. The length of the CDR3 is 12 residues. V dropped 4 bases and J dropped 8 bases, with 11 bases sitting between them. CDR3 sequence (DNA): TGTGCCAGCAGTTTGTGGGGCCGCGGCTACACCTTC. As protein: CASSLWGRGYTF.

The chain employs TRBV2 and TRBJ2-5; 7 nucleotides agree with TRBD2. The CDR3 is made up of 14 amino acids. Germline-derived CDR1 and CDR2 are SNHLY and FYNNEI. Losses at the gene ends were 8 bases for V and 5 bases for J; bases not matched to a gene: 11. CDR3 bases: TGTGCCAGCCACAGAGAGCGGGGCCGTGAGACCCAGTACTTC. Amino acids: CASHRERGRETQYF. The whole variable domain, remainder taken from reference TRBV2 and TRBJ2-5, is EPEVTQTPSHQVTQMGQEVILRCVPISNHLYFYWYRQILGQKVEFLVSFYNNEISEKSEIFDDQFSVERPDGSNFTLKIRSTKLEDSAMYFCASHRERGRETQYFGPGTRLLVL.

J is TRBJ2-5 and V is TRBV4-1, with 8 bases matching TRBD1. V gave up 5 bases and J gave up 0 bases; unmatched junction bases: 11. Germline V lookup: CDR1 MGHRA, CDR2 YSYEKL. CDR3 size: 17 residues. CDR3 residues: CASSSYPGQANQETQYF. The CDR3 DNA follows: TGCGCCAGCAGCTCCTACCCGGGACAGGCGAACCAAGAGACCCAGTACTTC.

The J gene is TRBJ2-1, the V gene TRBV2; TRBD2 might be the D (6 bases). The CDR3 runs 15 residues. V gave up 6 bases and J gave up 6 bases, with 18 bases separating them. Germline assignment: CDR1 SNHLY and CDR2 FYNNEI. The CDR3 is CASRAWTKLLNEQFF. Here the CDR3 DNA reads TGTGCCAGCAGGGCTTGGACTAAGCTGCTCAATGAGCAGTTCTTC.

The V call is TRBV4-2, the J call TRBJ2-5; 7 nucleotides agree with TRBD2. The germline gives CDR1 LGHNA, CDR2 YNFKEQ. The CDR3 is 20 amino acids. The V and J ends lost 1 base and 1 base, in that order; junction bases with no gene match: 18. CDR3 nucleotides: TGTGCCAGCAGCCAAGGAGGCAGGGTAATGGGGGGAGGGACCCAAGAGACCCAGTACTTC. Translated, it gives CASSQGGRVMGGGTQETQYF.

The chain has TRBV6-5 and TRBJ2-6, with D perhaps given as TRBD1 or TRBD2 (5 bases each). This CDR3 has 16 residues. Germline CDR1 reads MNHEY; CDR2 reads SVGAGI. V lost 0 bases, J lost 2 bases, and 8 bases lay in between. DNA of the CDR3: TGTGCCAGCAGTTACTCACTGGGGGCTGGGGCCAACGTCCTGACTTTC. Translation gives CASSYSLGAGANVLTF.